Below are 25 T cell receptor beta chains sequenced from a single sample in a study of human T cells and chemical hapten exposure. Time point defined: patch test 3, about 24 weeks after DPC sensitization. Specified treatment: therapeutic diphenylcyclopropenone sensitization with weekly scalp DPC. TCRdb itself ran the RACE reads through MiXCR, one entry per CDR3 protein. The table records tens of thousands of distinct CDR3 sequences, about an eighth of them present only once. This specimen consisted of whole blood, obtained in connection with sensitization to the hapten diphenylcyclopropenone (DPC). The receptor set was obtained from a man between 25 and 39 years old with alopecia areata. Some clones in this sample may be carry-over from other donors' samples.

This clonotype came up many times. V usage is TRBV29-1 and J usage is TRBJ2-7; maybe TRBD1 (6 bases). Trimming removed 4 bases at V and 2 bases at J, with 9 bases between. Germline-derived CDR1 and CDR2 are SQVTM and ANQGSEA. The CDR3 is 12 amino acids. The CDR3 coding sequence is TGCAGCGTTGGTCAGGGGACCTACGAGCAGTACTTC. This gives the protein CSVGQGTYEQYF.

The table lists this clonotype with many counts. V gene TRBV6-2 or TRBV6-3 combines with J gene TRBJ2-2; D gene uncertain. Trimming shortened V by 6 bases and J by 8 bases, and 7 bases separated the two germline ends. The CDR3 consists of 11 residues. CDR1 is MNHEY and CDR2 is SVGEGT in the germline V gene. The CDR3 loop reads CASRRLGELFF. The CDR3, as DNA: TGTGCCAGCAGGCGCCTTGGGGAGCTGTTTTTT.

J is TRBJ2-7 and V is TRBV27; D possibly corresponds to TRBD1 (5 bases). Germline CDR1 MNHEY, CDR2 SMNVEV (reference sequence). CDR3 length: 11 amino acids. Trimming shortened V by 4 bases and J by 12 bases, and 13 bases separated the two germline ends. The CDR3 DNA reads as TGTGCCAGCAGTTCAAATCAGGGTTTGTACTTC. Translating it yields CASSSNQGLYF.

This clonotype was observed a few times. The rearrangement joins TRBV27 to TRBJ1-6; D remains unclear. Germline V lookup: CDR1 MNHEY, CDR2 SMNVEV (reference sequence). This CDR3 is built from 14 residues. V shed 5 bases and J shed 18 bases, with 23 bases lying between them. The CDR3 loop is CASSPIGYTRPTHF. In DNA form, the CDR3 reads TGTGCCAGCAGTCCCATCGGGTACACGCGGCCCACCCACTTT.

This clonotype was recorded at least ten times. The CDR3 region has the DNA TGTGCCAGCAGCCCCGCTCTCGACAGTTTCAACGTCCTGACTTTC. This sequence encodes CASSPALDSFNVLTF. This rearrangement joins TRBV4-2 to TRBJ2-6; TRBD1 is a possible D gene (5 bases). V lost 4 bases, J lost 9 bases, and 16 bases lay in between. The germline CDR1 and CDR2 sequences are LGHNA and YNFKEQ. The CDR3 covers 15 residues.

This clonotype has more than one count but fewer than ten. The rearrangement joins TRBV6-5 to TRBJ2-1; the match to TRBD1 covers 7 bases. The V gene's germline CDR1 is MNHEY and CDR2 SVGAGI. Germline trimming cut 8 bases from V and 7 bases from J; bases unmatched to any gene: 11. There are 14 residues in the CDR3. The CDR3 DNA reads as TGTGCCAGCGTCCCCCGGGGCAGGGGGAATGAGCAGTTCTTC. Amino acids: CASVPRGRGNEQFF.

This clonotype occurred a few times. The CDR3 sequence: CASSFVDSNEQFF. CDR3 coding DNA: TGTGCCAGCAGTTTTGTCGACAGCAATGAGCAGTTCTTC. This chain links TRBV27 with TRBJ2-1; D might be TRBD1 (5 bases). V was shortened by 3 bases and J by 6 bases, with 9 bases between the two germline ends. The CDR3 consists of 13 residues. Germline values: CDR1 MNHEY, CDR2 SMNVEV (reference sequence).

This clonotype was found many times. The V and J genes are TRBV13 and TRBJ2-1; D ambiguous. The CDR3 covers 11 residues. V lost 5 bases and J lost 7, with 6 bases in between. The germline gives CDR1 PRHDT, CDR2 FYEKMQ (reference sequence). The CDR3 sequence: CASSVRNEQFF. DNA for the CDR3: TGTGCCAGCAGCGTCAGGAATGAGCAGTTCTTC. Variable domain in full (rest from reference TRBV13 and TRBJ2-1): AAGVIQSPRHLIKEKRETATLKCYPIPRHDTVYWYQQGPGQDPQFLISFYEKMQSDKGSIPDRFSAQQFSDYHSELNMSSLELGDSALYFCASSVRNEQFFGPGTRLTVL.

This clonotype was counted many times. The rearrangement uses TRBV7-2 and TRBJ2-1; TRBD2 matches 9 bases. This CDR3 is built from 15 residues. The J segment lost 7 bases and the V segment lost 3 bases, leaving 7 bases of the junction unmatched. Per the germline V gene, CDR1 is SGHTA and CDR2 is FQGNSA. This chain's CDR3 is CASSLVAGGINEQFF. In nucleotides, the CDR3 is TGTGCCAGCAGCTTGGTGGCGGGGGGGATAAATGAGCAGTTCTTC. The variable domain in full, with the rest retrieved from reference TRBV7-2 and TRBJ2-1, is GAGVSQSPSNKVTEKGKDVELRCDPISGHTALYWYRQSLGQGLEFLIYFQGNSAPDKSGLPSDRFSAERTGGSVSTLTIQRTQQEDSAVYLCASSLVAGGINEQFFGPGTRLTVL.

DNA of the CDR3: TGTGCCAGCAGTTTAAGTGTGCCAGCACAGCCCCAGCATTTT. It specifies CASSLSVPAQPQHF. The chain joins TRBV12-3 or TRBV12-4 to TRBJ1-5, with D hard to call. Trimming stripped 2 bases from V and 7 bases from J, with 12 bases between. CDR3 length equals 14 residues.

This clonotype was seen at least ten times. The chain joins TRBV6-6 to TRBJ1-6; D is unclear. Trimming shortened V by 6 bases and J by 9 bases, and 9 bases separated the two germline ends. Germline V lookup: CDR1 MNHNY, CDR2 SVGAGI (reference sequence). The length of the CDR3 is 12 residues. The CDR3 DNA sequence: TGTGCCAGCAGGGAGGACCGTTCACCCCTCCACTTT. Translation gives CASREDRSPLHF.

This rearrangement joins TRBV2 to TRBJ1-4; no reliable D call. Trimming removed 3 bases from V and 2 bases from J, with 13 bases in between. Germline assignment: CDR1 SNHLY and CDR2 FYNNEI. The CDR3 runs 16 residues. The CDR3 loop is CASSEGKGSTNEKLFF. DNA of the CDR3: TGTGCCAGCAGTGAGGGGAAAGGGTCCACTAATGAAAAACTGTTTTTT. Filled out from reference TRBV2 and TRBJ1-4, the complete variable domain reads EPEVTQTPSHQVTQMGQEVILRCVPISNHLYFYWYRQILGQKVEFLVSFYNNEISEKSEIFDDQFSVERPDGSNFTLKIRSTKLEDSAMYFCASSEGKGSTNEKLFFGSGTQLSVL.

The chain combines TRBV29-1 with TRBJ1-1; 7 nucleotides line up with TRBD1. After removal of 8 bases from V and 6 bases from J, the junction contained 9 bases not matched to a gene. The CDR3 extends over 12 amino acids. Germline lookup yields CDR1 SQVTM and CDR2 ANQGSEA. CDR3 sequence: CSTRDSAPEAFF. DNA of the CDR3: TGCAGCACCCGGGACAGCGCCCCTGAAGCTTTCTTT.

This clonotype came up a few times. The V and J genes are TRBV3-1 and TRBJ2-7; 9 nucleotides line up with TRBD2. Per the germline V gene, CDR1 is LGHDT and CDR2 is YNNKEL (reference sequence). The CDR3 consists of 15 residues. V was clipped by 2 bases and J by 0 bases; unmatched bases: 2. The CDR3 reads CASSQTSGYSYEQYF. The CDR3 DNA sequence: TGTGCCAGCAGCCAAACTAGCGGGTACTCCTACGAGCAGTACTTC.

This chain uses TRBV29-1 with TRBJ2-4; no definite D call. The length of the CDR3 is 11 residues. Germline V CDR1 and CDR2: SQVTM, ANQGSEA. The V end lost 4 bases, the J end lost 6 bases, and 7 bases lay between the germline ends. In DNA form, the CDR3 reads TGCAGCGTTGCAATCGGAAACATTCAGTACTTC. Translated, it gives CSVAIGNIQYF. The whole variable domain, filled in from reference TRBV29-1 and TRBJ2-4, reads SAVISQKPSRDICQRGTSLTIQCQVDSQVTMMFWYRQQPGQSLTLIATANQGSEATYESGFVIDKFPISRPNLTFSTLTVSNMSPEDSSIYLCSVAIGNIQYFGAGTRLSVL.

This clonotype counts as medium-sized. V is TRBV6-2 or TRBV6-3 and J is TRBJ2-3; D gene unclear. The CDR3 spans 14 residues. The germline V gene has CDR1 MNHEY and CDR2 SVGEGT. V was shortened by 3 bases and J by 0 bases, with 7 bases between the two germline ends. CDR3 DNA sequence: TGTGCCAGCAGTTATGGAGCTAGCACAGATACGCAGTATTTT. It codes for CASSYGASTDTQYF.

This clonotype has just a few counts. The V call is TRBV20-1, the J call TRBJ1-2, with D possibly matching TRBD1 (5 bases). This CDR3 comprises 14 residues. Germline V gene data show CDR1 as DFQATT and CDR2 as SNEGSKA (reference sequence). Trimming left V 2 bases short and J 4 bases short, with 14 bases between. In nucleotides, the CDR3 is TGCAGTGCTAGATCCGGACGGGACTTCTATGGCTACACCTTC. It is translated as CSARSGRDFYGYTF.

This clonotype was detected a few times. V is TRBV9 and J is TRBJ2-1; 7 bases line up with TRBD1. The CDR3 has 12 amino acids. Germline V gene data show CDR1 as SGDLS and CDR2 as YYNGEE. Losses at the gene ends were 2 bases for V and 7 bases for J; bases not matched to a gene: 0. Here the CDR3 reads CASSVTGNEQFF. In DNA form, the CDR3 reads TGTGCCAGCAGCGTGACAGGGAATGAGCAGTTCTTC.

This clonotype turned up a few times. V and J are TRBV9 and TRBJ2-5; 10 bases align to TRBD2. J gave up 1 base and V 0 bases, and 6 bases lay outside the gene matches. Germline loops: CDR1 SGDLS, CDR2 YYNGEE. The CDR3 spans 17 residues. The CDR3 spells CASSVGVQRGGQETQYF. CDR3 nucleotides: TGTGCCAGCAGCGTAGGAGTGCAGCGGGGGGGCCAAGAGACCCAGTACTTC.

This clonotype has a handful of counts. The DNA for the CDR3 is TGTGCCAGCAGCCTGTTACTCCTCAACTATGGCTACACCTTC. It yields the protein CASSLLLLNYGYTF. The chain employs TRBV5-6 and TRBJ1-2; D uncertain. This CDR3 contains 14 residues. V shed 4 bases and J shed 2 bases, with 12 bases lying between them. CDR1 is SGHDT, CDR2 YYEEEE, per germline.

This chain links TRBV29-1 with TRBJ2-1; maybe TRBD2 (6 bases). This CDR3 is 14 amino acids long. V lost 4 bases and J lost 7, with 17 bases in between. CDR1 and CDR2 from the germline V gene are SQVTM and ANQGSEA. The CDR3 loop reads CSVVGFGGRNEQFF. The CDR3 DNA sequence: TGCAGCGTTGTAGGTTTCGGGGGTCGGAATGAGCAGTTCTTC.

The chain recombines TRBV7-9 with TRBJ2-1; maybe TRBD1 (6 bases). Germline CDR1 is SEHNR and CDR2 is FQNEAQ (reference sequence). Trimming pared 6 bases from V and 4 bases from J, leaving 10 bases between. This CDR3 contains 13 residues. The CDR3 DNA reads as TGTGCCAGCAGTATGACAGGTTACAATGAGCAGTTCTTC. This gives the protein CASSMTGYNEQFF.

This clonotype has at least ten counts. The gene calls are TRBV20-1 and TRBJ2-3; possibly TRBD2 for D (6 bases). V lost 3 bases and J lost 0, with 13 bases in between. The CDR3 runs 15 residues. Germline CDR1 is DFQATT and CDR2 is SNEGSKA (reference sequence). CDR3 residues: CSARFASVSTDTQYF. DNA of the CDR3: TGCAGTGCTAGGTTTGCTAGCGTAAGCACAGATACGCAGTATTTT.

Of note for this clonotype: Given a much more abundant clone one base away, this may be a read error. The rearrangement uses TRBV9 and TRBJ2-1, with a tentative D call TRBD2 (5 bases). The length of the CDR3 is 16 residues. The germline V gene encodes CDR1 SGDLS and CDR2 YYNGEE. CDR3 region: CTSTSRDRGTYNEQFF. The CDR3 DNA is TGTACCAGCACTTCCCGGGATCGGGGTACCTACAATGAGCAGTTCTTC.

The chain couples TRBV7-8 to TRBJ2-7; no firm D call. Germline CDR1 is SGHVS and CDR2 is FQNEAQ. Trimming removed 0 bases at V and 5 bases at J, with 11 bases between. The CDR3 contains 14 residues. Here the CDR3 reads CASSLARQVNEQYF. CDR3 sequence (DNA): TGTGCCAGCAGCTTAGCCCGACAAGTAAACGAGCAGTACTTC. The complete variable domain, with remaining parts taken from reference TRBV7-8 and TRBJ2-7, reads GAGVSQSPRYKVAKRGQDVALRCDPISGHVSLFWYQQALGQGPEFLTYFQNEAQLDKSGLPSDRFFAERPEGSVSTLKIQRTQQEDSAVYLCASSLARQVNEQYFGPGTRLTVT.